These T cell receptor beta chains were read from a single sample in a study of blood T cell repertoires in COVID-19. Produced via immunoSEQ multiplex PCR; TCRdb's table is partial and in-frame only. The sample shows around 150,000 clones, 80% to 90% of them seen only once. Sequences were obtained from peripheral blood. The origin of the receptors is a man between 65 and 80 years old with acute or convalescent COVID-19. Each CDR3 is given with its conserved first and last residue. D genes are given only for firm matches. For some rows the clone size is stated as once, few or many, or as a class when expanded; others skip it.

d_call: .
v_call: TRBV3-1/TRBV3-2
j_call: TRBJ2-1
clone_size: .
cdr3_aa: CASSLFSNEQFF
cdr3_nt: TGTGCCAGCAGCCTCTTTAGCAATGAGCAGTTCTTC

d_call: .
v_call: TRBV11-2
j_call: TRBJ2-7
clone_size: .
cdr3_aa: CASTFATESYEQYF
cdr3_nt: TGTGCCAGCACCTTCGCCACGGAGTCCTACGAGCAGTACTTC

d_call: .
v_call: TRBV4-1
j_call: TRBJ2-1
clone_size: .
cdr3_aa: CASSQYVLQRKNNEQFF
cdr3_nt: TGCGCCAGCAGCCAATATGTGCTCCAGCGGAAGAACAATGAGCAGTTCTTC

d_call: TRBD2
v_call: TRBV7-9
j_call: TRBJ2-1
clone_size: .
cdr3_aa: CASSLAGGPTQFF
cdr3_nt: TGTGCCAGCAGCCTAGCGGGAGGGCCGACTCAGTTCTTC

d_call: .
v_call: TRBV28
j_call: TRBJ2-7
clone_size: .
cdr3_aa: CASGLNYEQYF
cdr3_nt: TGTGCCAGCGGACTGAACTACGAGCAGTACTTC

d_call: TRBD2
v_call: TRBV5-1
j_call: TRBJ2-5
clone_size: .
cdr3_aa: CASSLGLAGEWETQYF
cdr3_nt: TGCGCCAGCAGCTTGGGACTAGCGGGAGAATGGGAGACCCAGTACTTC

d_call: .
v_call: TRBV5-1
j_call: TRBJ2-1
clone_size: .
cdr3_aa: CASSPAGFNEQFF
cdr3_nt: TGCGCCAGCAGTCCAGCGGGTTTCAATGAGCAGTTCTTC

d_call: TRBD1
v_call: TRBV28
j_call: TRBJ1-3
clone_size: few
cdr3_aa: CASSSGQRRTIYF
cdr3_nt: TGTGCCAGCAGTTCGGGACAGCGACGCACCATATATTTT

d_call: TRBD2
v_call: TRBV7-2
j_call: TRBJ2-2
clone_size: .
cdr3_aa: CASATLAGFITGELFF
cdr3_nt: TGTGCCAGCGCTACACTAGCGGGTTTTATCACCGGGGAGCTGTTTTTT

d_call: .
v_call: TRBV11-2
j_call: TRBJ1-1
clone_size: .
cdr3_aa: CASSPRGNRNTEAFF
cdr3_nt: TGTGCCAGCAGTCCTAGGGGAAACCGGAACACTGAAGCTTTCTTT

d_call: TRBD2
v_call: TRBV9
j_call: TRBJ2-1
clone_size: .
cdr3_aa: CASSVGGSGSAQFF
cdr3_nt: TGTGCCAGCAGCGTAGGGGGTAGCGGGAGCGCGCAGTTCTTC

d_call: TRBD2
v_call: TRBV30
j_call: TRBJ2-1
clone_size: .
cdr3_aa: CAWKAKAGARYSYNEQFF
cdr3_nt: TGTGCCTGGAAAGCCAAAGCGGGAGCCCGATACTCCTACAATGAGCAGTTCTTC

d_call: TRBD2
v_call: TRBV3-1/TRBV3-2
j_call: TRBJ2-7
clone_size: .
cdr3_aa: CASSRGTSGSYEQYF
cdr3_nt: TGTGCCAGCAGCCGGGGGACTAGCGGCTCCTACGAGCAGTACTTC

d_call: .
v_call: TRBV2
j_call: TRBJ2-1
clone_size: .
cdr3_aa: CASSRDNNEQFF
cdr3_nt: TGTGCCAGCAGTCGGGACAACAATGAGCAGTTCTTC

d_call: TRBD2
v_call: TRBV11-3
j_call: TRBJ2-2
clone_size: .
cdr3_aa: CASSDRTSGRPGELFF
cdr3_nt: TGTGCCAGCAGCGACAGGACTAGCGGGAGACCGGGGGAGCTGTTTTTT

d_call: .
v_call: TRBV15
j_call: TRBJ2-2
clone_size: .
cdr3_aa: CATSRDQNTGELFF
cdr3_nt: TGTGCCACCAGCAGAGACCAGAACACCGGGGAGCTGTTTTTT

d_call: .
v_call: TRBV5-4
j_call: TRBJ2-7
clone_size: .
cdr3_aa: CASSPDGLTYEQYF
cdr3_nt: TGTGCCAGCAGCCCCGACGGACTTACCTACGAGCAGTACTTC

d_call: .
v_call: TRBV19
j_call: TRBJ1-4
clone_size: .
cdr3_aa: CASSNMVGNEKLFF
cdr3_nt: TGTGCCAGTAGTAATATGGTCGGGAATGAAAAACTGTTTTTT

d_call: TRBD2
v_call: TRBV7-9
j_call: TRBJ2-1
clone_size: .
cdr3_aa: CASSSLAGVDGEQFF
cdr3_nt: TGTGCCAGCAGCTCCCTAGCGGGAGTGGATGGTGAGCAGTTCTTC

d_call: TRBD2
v_call: TRBV10-3
j_call: TRBJ2-3
clone_size: .
cdr3_aa: CAISPRVLAASTDTQYF
cdr3_nt: TGTGCCATCAGCCCCAGGGTGCTAGCGGCTAGCACAGATACGCAGTATTTT

d_call: TRBD2
v_call: TRBV6-5
j_call: TRBJ2-3
clone_size: few
cdr3_aa: CASSSTSGRRTAQYF
cdr3_nt: TGTGCCAGCAGTTCGACTAGCGGGAGAAGGACAGCGCAGTATTTT

d_call: .
v_call: TRBV2
j_call: TRBJ1-4
clone_size: .
cdr3_aa: CASSLLRPGRRGEKLFF
cdr3_nt: TGTGCCAGCAGTCTTCTGCGTCCGGGACGCAGGGGAGAAAAACTGTTTTTT

d_call: TRBD2
v_call: TRBV28
j_call: TRBJ2-7
clone_size: .
cdr3_aa: CASSPSSGTGEQYF
cdr3_nt: TGTGCCAGCAGTCCCTCTAGCGGGACTGGGGAGCAGTACTTC

d_call: TRBD2
v_call: TRBV12-5
j_call: TRBJ2-2
clone_size: .
cdr3_aa: CASGRTSGAVTGELFF
cdr3_nt: TGTGCTAGTGGTCGGACTAGCGGGGCCGTTACCGGGGAGCTGTTTTTT

d_call: .
v_call: TRBV6-2/TRBV6-3
j_call: TRBJ1-5
clone_size: .
cdr3_aa: CASSYSLNQPQHF
cdr3_nt: TGTGCCAGCAGTTACTCTCTCAATCAGCCCCAGCATTTT

d_call: TRBD1
v_call: TRBV19
j_call: TRBJ1-6
clone_size: .
cdr3_aa: CASSRRTGYESPLHF
cdr3_nt: TGTGCCAGTAGTCGGAGGACAGGGTATGAGTCACCCCTCCACTTT

d_call: TRBD1
v_call: TRBV7-3
j_call: TRBJ2-3
clone_size: few
cdr3_aa: CASSQGTGADTQYF
cdr3_nt: TGTGCCAGCAGCCAAGGGACAGGGGCAGATACGCAGTATTTT

d_call: .
v_call: TRBV11-2
j_call: TRBJ2-1
clone_size: .
cdr3_aa: CASSPWGGHNEQFF
cdr3_nt: TGTGCCAGCAGCCCTTGGGGCGGTCACAATGAGCAGTTCTTC

d_call: TRBD1
v_call: TRBV9
j_call: TRBJ1-2
clone_size: once
cdr3_aa: CASSIDRGSYGYTF
cdr3_nt: TGTGCCAGCAGCATAGACAGGGGGTCCTATGGCTACACCTTC